The 11 T cell receptor beta chains given below trace back to one sample, sequenced in a study of T cell clonality in common variable immunodeficiency. Method: immunoSEQ multiplex PCR; TCRdb's copy keeps in-frame clones and lacks some. The specimen has about 39,000 clones, none found just once. The sequenced sample consisted of peripheral blood mononuclear cells. The receptors originated from a person aged 18 to 70 in good health.

Ten or more counts support this clone. Read sequence stops 3 residues before the CDR3 end, and the germline J gene provides the missing end. The chain couples TRBV7-9 to TRBJ2-1; D call uncertain. V was cut by 7 bases and J by 0 bases, with 13 bases left in between. This CDR3 has 15 residues. Germline V gene sequence: CDR1 SEHNR, CDR2 FQNEAQ (reference sequence). CDR3 in amino acids: CASIRVRSSYNEQFF. Partial CDR3 DNA: TGTGCCAGCATCCGAGTCAGAAGCTCCTACAATGAG.

On this clone: Sequencing ends 3 residues short of the CDR3 end; the germline J gene provides the rest. V is TRBV7-9 and J is TRBJ1-2, with D possibly being TRBD1 (6 bases). The CDR3 runs to 15 residues. CDR1 and CDR2 from the germline V gene are SEHNR and FQNEAQ (reference sequence). CDR3 DNA, as far as it was read: TGTGCCAGCAGCCCCCCCGGGACACCTCTTTACGAC. Translating it yields CASSPPGTPLYD. The whole CDR3 sequence is CASSPPGTPLYDYTF. The variable domain in full, with the rest retrieved from reference TRBV7-9 and TRBJ1-2, is DTGVSQNPRHKITKRGQNVTFRCDPISEHNRLYWYRQTLGQGPEFLTYFQNEAQLEKSRLLSDRFSAERPKGSFSTLEIQRTEQGDSAMYLCASSPPGTPLYDYTFGSGTRLTVV.

This clone was observed many times. The CDR3 end is not reached by the read, which stops 3 residues before it; the germline J gene fills it in. V gene TRBV13 combines with J gene TRBJ2-1; maybe TRBD2 (5 bases). The CDR3 loop spans 17 amino acids. The germline CDR1 and CDR2 sequences are PRHDT and FYEKMQ (reference sequence). V dropped 8 bases and J dropped 9 bases, with 29 bases sitting between them. CDR3 residues: CASVRSQDSREATEQFF. The CDR3 DNA, read in part, is TGTGCCAGCGTAAGGTCCCAGGACTCGCGCGAGGCCACTGAG.

This clone was found many times. The DNA read from the CDR3 is TGTGCCAGTAGTACCTCTTGGGGGGACATAGCGGGAGACTCCACAGATACG. Translating gives CASSTSWGDIAGDSTDT. The entire CDR3 sequence reads CASSTSWGDIAGDSTDTQYF. The rearrangement joins TRBV19 to TRBJ2-3, with 9 bases fitting TRBD2. Read data end 3 residues before the CDR3 end; the end is taken from the germline J gene. Trimming at V came to 4 bases and at J to 2 bases, leaving 19 bases not matched to a gene. Germline V gene data show CDR1 as LNHDA and CDR2 as SQIVND (reference sequence). The CDR3 extends over 20 amino acids.

This clone was picked up many times. Read data end 3 residues before the CDR3 end; the end is taken from the germline J gene. The gene calls are TRBV6-4 and TRBJ2-1; 7 bases are shared with TRBD2. Trimming cost V 1 base and J 0 bases; bases outside gene matches: 0. The length of the CDR3 is 15 residues. Per germline, CDR1 MRHNA and CDR2 SNTAGT. CDR3 protein: CASSDLAGSYNEQFF. The sequenced CDR3 bases are TGTGCCAGCAGTGACTTAGCGGGCTCCTACAATGAG.

Details on this clone: Being one base from a much bigger clone, this may be a read error. The CDR3 DNA, read in part, is TGTGCCAGCAGCTTATTAGGGGCTGGGGCCAACGTA. As protein: CASSLLGAGANV. The whole CDR3 is CASSLLGAGANVLFF. This chain links TRBV7-3 with TRBJ1-4; tentatively, D is TRBD1 (5 bases). The read stops 3 residues short of the end of the CDR3; the missing end is completed from the germline J gene. This CDR3 is built from 15 residues. In germline, CDR1 is SGHTA, CDR2 FQGTGA.

This clone was seen repeatedly, ten times or more. The read terminates 3 residues before the CDR3 end, so the remaining end is supplied by the germline J gene. The genes are TRBV7-8 and TRBJ1-3; no reliable D call. Germline values: CDR1 SGHVS, CDR2 FQNEAQ. Trimming removed 5 bases at V and 3 bases at J, with 20 bases between. The CDR3 totals 17 residues. This CDR3 is CASSRLSSVIDGNTIYF. The covered CDR3 bases are TGTGCCAGCAGCCGTCTATCTAGCGTAATAGATGGAAACACC.

Only a few counts were recorded for this clone. The read ends 3 residues before the CDR3 terminus; that terminus is restored from the germline J gene. The chain recombines TRBV7-6 with TRBJ2-3; 12 bases fit TRBD2. The CDR3 loop spans 17 amino acids. Germline CDR1 SGHVS, CDR2 FNYEAQ. CDR3 region: CASSPGGLAGGQETQYF. The covered CDR3 bases are TGTGCCAGCAGCCCCGGGGGACTAGCGGGCGGGCAAGAGACG.

This clone was seen more than once but under ten times. Coverage ceases 3 residues before the CDR3 finishes, and the germline J gene fills in the end. The J gene is TRBJ1-2, the V gene TRBV5-6, with D perhaps TRBD1 (5 bases). The CDR3 spans 13 residues. The germline V gene has CDR1 SGHDT and CDR2 YYEEEE. The DNA read from the CDR3 is TGTGCCAGCAGCTTGGAACAGGAGGTAGGC. Its protein product is CASSLEQEVG. The CDR3 in full is CASSLEQEVGYTF. Full variable domain (remainder filled in from reference TRBV5-6 and TRBJ1-2): DAGVTQSPTHLIKTRGQQVTLRCSPKSGHDTVSWYQQALGQGPQFIFQYYEEEERQRGNFPDRFSGHQFPNYSSELNVNALLLGDSALYLCASSLEQEVGYTFGSGTRLTVV.

This clone was detected ten times or more. Read coverage stops 3 residues before the CDR3 terminus; the germline J gene supplies the remainder. The J gene is TRBJ2-1, the V gene TRBV29-1, with TRBD2 identical over 8 bases. The length of the CDR3 is 14 residues. The V segment lost 5 bases and the J segment 0 bases; nucleotides outside the gene matches: 3. Germline V lookup: CDR1 SQVTM, CDR2 ANQGSEA. CDR3 bases read: TGCAGCGTTAAAAGCGGGAGCTCCTACAATGAG. Translation: CSVKSGSSYNE. The entire CDR3 sequence reads CSVKSGSSYNEQFF.

This clone was counted at least ten times. Read data end 3 residues before the CDR3 end; the end is taken from the germline J gene. This chain uses TRBV19 with TRBJ1-5; D unresolved. CDR1 is LNHDA and CDR2 is SQIVND in the germline V gene (reference sequence). V lost 4 bases and J lost 0, with 19 bases in between. The CDR3 has 18 amino acids. CDR3 DNA, as far as it was read: TGTGCCAGTAGTACCCCCTCGGCAGGAAGGGTTAGCAATCAGCCC. Protein sequence: CASSTPSAGRVSNQP. The whole CDR3 is CASSTPSAGRVSNQPQHF.